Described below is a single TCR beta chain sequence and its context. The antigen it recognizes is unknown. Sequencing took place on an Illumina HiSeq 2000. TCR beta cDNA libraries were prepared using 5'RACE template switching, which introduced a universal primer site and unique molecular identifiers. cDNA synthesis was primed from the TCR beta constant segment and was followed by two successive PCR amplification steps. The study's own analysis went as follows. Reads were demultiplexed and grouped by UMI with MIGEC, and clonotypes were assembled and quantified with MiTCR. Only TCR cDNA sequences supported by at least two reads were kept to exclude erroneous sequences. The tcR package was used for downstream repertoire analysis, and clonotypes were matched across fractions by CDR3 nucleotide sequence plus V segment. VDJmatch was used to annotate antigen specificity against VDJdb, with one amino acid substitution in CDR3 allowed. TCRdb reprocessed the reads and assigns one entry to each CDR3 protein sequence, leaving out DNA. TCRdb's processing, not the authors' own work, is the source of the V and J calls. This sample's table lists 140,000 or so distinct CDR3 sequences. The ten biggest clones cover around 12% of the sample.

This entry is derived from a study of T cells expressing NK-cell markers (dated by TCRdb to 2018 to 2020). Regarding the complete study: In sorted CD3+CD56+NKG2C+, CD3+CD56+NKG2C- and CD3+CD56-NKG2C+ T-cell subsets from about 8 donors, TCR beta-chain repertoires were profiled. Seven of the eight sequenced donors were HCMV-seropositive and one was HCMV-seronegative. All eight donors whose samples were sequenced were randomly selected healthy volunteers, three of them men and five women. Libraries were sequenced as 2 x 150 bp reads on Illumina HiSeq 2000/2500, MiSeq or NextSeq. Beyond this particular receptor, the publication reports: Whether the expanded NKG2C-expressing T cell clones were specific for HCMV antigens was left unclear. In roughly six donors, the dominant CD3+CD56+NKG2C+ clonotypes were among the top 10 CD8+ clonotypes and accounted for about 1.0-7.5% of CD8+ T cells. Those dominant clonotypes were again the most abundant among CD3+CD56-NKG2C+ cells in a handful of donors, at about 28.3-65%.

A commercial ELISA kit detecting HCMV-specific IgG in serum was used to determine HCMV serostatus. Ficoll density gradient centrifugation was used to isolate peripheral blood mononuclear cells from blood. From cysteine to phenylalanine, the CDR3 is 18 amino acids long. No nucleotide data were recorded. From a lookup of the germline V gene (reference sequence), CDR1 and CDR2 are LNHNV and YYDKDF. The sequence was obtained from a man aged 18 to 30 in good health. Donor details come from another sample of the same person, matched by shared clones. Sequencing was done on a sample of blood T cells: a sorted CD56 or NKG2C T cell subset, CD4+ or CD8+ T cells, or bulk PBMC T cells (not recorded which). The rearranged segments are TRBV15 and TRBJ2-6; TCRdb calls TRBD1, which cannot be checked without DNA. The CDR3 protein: CATKGWDSSPSGANVLTF.